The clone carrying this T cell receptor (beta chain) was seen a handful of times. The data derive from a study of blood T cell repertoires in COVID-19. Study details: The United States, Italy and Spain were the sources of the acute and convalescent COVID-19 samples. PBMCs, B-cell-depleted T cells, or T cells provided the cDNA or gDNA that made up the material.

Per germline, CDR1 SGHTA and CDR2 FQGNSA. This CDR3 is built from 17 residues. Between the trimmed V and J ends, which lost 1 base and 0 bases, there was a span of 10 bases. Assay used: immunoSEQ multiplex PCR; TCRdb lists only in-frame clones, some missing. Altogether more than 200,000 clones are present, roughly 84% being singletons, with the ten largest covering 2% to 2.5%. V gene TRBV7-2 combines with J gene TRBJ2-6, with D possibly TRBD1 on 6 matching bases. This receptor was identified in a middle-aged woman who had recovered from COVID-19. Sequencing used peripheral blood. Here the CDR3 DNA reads TGTGCCAGCAGCTTAGAGACAGGCTACTCTGGGGCCAACGTCCTGACTTTC. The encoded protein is CASSLETGYSGANVLTF.